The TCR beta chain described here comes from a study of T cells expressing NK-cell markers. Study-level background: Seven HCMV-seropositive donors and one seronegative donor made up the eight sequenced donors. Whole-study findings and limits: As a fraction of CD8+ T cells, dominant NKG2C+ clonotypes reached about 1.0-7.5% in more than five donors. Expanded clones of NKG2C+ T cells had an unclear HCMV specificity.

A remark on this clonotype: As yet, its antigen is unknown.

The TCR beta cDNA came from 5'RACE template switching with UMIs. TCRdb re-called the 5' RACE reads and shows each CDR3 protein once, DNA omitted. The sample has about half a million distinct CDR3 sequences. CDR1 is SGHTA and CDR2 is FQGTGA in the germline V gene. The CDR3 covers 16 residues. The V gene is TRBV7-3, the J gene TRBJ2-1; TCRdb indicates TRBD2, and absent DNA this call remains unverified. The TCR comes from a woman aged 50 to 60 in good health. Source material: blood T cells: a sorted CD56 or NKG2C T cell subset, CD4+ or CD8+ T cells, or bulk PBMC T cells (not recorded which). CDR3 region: CASSLYNSGAYNEQFF.